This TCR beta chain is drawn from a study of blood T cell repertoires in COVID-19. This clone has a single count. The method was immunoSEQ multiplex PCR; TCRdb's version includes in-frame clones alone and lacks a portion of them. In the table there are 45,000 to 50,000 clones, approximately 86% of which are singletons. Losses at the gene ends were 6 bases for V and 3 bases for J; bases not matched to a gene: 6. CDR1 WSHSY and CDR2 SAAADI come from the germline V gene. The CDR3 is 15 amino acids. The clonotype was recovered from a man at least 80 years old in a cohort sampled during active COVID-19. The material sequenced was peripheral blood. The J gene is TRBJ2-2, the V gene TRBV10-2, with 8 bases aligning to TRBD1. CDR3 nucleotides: TGCGCCAGCAGCCTCAGGGGGCAGGACACCGGGGAGCTGTTTTTT. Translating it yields CASSLRGQDTGELFF.